The 23 T cell receptor beta chains in this list originate from one sample, sequenced in a study of blood T cell repertoires in COVID-19. Method: immunoSEQ multiplex PCR; TCRdb's copy keeps in-frame clones and lacks some. The table lists under 300,000 clones, around 88% of them singletons, with 8% to 10% in the top ten. Sequencing used PBMCs or T cells enriched from blood (not recorded which). The receptors were sampled from a man aged 35 to 55 who had recovered from COVID-19.

V usage is TRBV7-6 and J usage is TRBJ1-2, with a weak D call TRBD1 (5 bases). V lost 7 bases and J lost 3, with 12 bases in between. This CDR3 region has 13 residues. Germline CDR1 is SGHVS and CDR2 is FNYEAQ. The DNA for the CDR3 is TGTGCCAGCACCCCCGGACAAGACTATGGCTACACCTTC. Translated: CASTPGQDYGYTF.

The chain uses TRBV6-4 and TRBJ2-1, with D perhaps TRBD1 (5 bases). CDR3 length equals 13 residues. V lost 0 bases and J lost 16, with 16 bases in between. Germline V lookup: CDR1 MRHNA, CDR2 SNTAGT. The CDR3 loop reads CASSDSSRGPAFF. CDR3 sequence (DNA): TGTGCCAGCAGTGACTCTAGTAGGGGCCCCGCTTTCTTC.

The chain employs TRBV25-1 and TRBJ2-7; TRBD1 matches at 9 bases. CDR1 MGHDK and CDR2 SYGVNS come from the germline V gene. J was trimmed by 2 bases and V by 1 base; bases with no gene match: 6. This CDR3 is built from 16 residues. As DNA, the CDR3 is TGTGCCAGCAGTGAATCACGGACAGGGGAAACCTACGAGCAGTACTTC. Residues: CASSESRTGETYEQYF.

This chain uses TRBV9 with TRBJ1-1; TRBD1 agrees at 7 bases. This CDR3 region has 15 residues. V lost 0 bases, J lost 6 bases, and 8 bases stayed unmatched. The V gene's germline CDR1 is SGDLS and CDR2 YYNGEE. CDR3 nucleotides: TGTGCCAGCAGCGTAGCTACAAGGGGGCTCTCTGAAGCTTTCTTT. It yields the protein CASSVATRGLSEAFF.

This chain uses TRBV7-9 with TRBJ2-1; TRBD2 matches at 10 bases. V lost 1 base to trimming and J lost 3 bases; unmatched junction nucleotides: 9. The CDR3 length is 18 residues. Germline CDR1 is SEHNR and CDR2 is FQNEAQ (reference sequence). This CDR3 reads CASSLGALAGALYNEQFF. DNA of the CDR3: TGTGCCAGCAGCTTAGGGGCCCTAGCGGGAGCCCTCTACAATGAGCAGTTCTTC.

The rearrangement links TRBV29-1 to TRBJ2-7; TRBD2 agrees at 8 bases. Germline-derived CDR1 and CDR2 are SQVTM and ANQGSEA. The ends lost 6 bases at V and 2 bases at J; junction bases unmatched: 9. The CDR3 loop spans 14 amino acids. This CDR3 reads CSVAPGLGAYEQYF. Written as DNA, the CDR3 is TGCAGCGTCGCACCGGGACTAGGAGCCTACGAGCAGTACTTC.

The genes are TRBV10-3 and TRBJ2-2; 10 bases fit TRBD2. The trim removed 5 bases at V and 3 bases at J, leaving 0 bases unmatched. Germline V gene sequence: CDR1 ENHRY, CDR2 SYGVKD. This CDR3 spans 14 amino acids. CDR3 loop: CAISLAGDTGELFF. The CDR3 nucleotides are TGTGCCATCAGTCTAGCGGGGGACACCGGGGAGCTGTTTTTT.

The chain couples TRBV14 to TRBJ1-2; perhaps TRBD1 as D (6 bases). Trimming left V 2 bases short and J 4 bases short, with 11 bases between. This CDR3 contains 14 residues. Per the germline V gene, CDR1 is SGHDN and CDR2 is FVKESK. CDR3 DNA sequence: TGTGCCAGCAGCCAACGGGGGGCGGGCTATGGCTACACCTTC. Translation: CASSQRGAGYGYTF. Drawing the rest from reference TRBV14 and TRBJ1-2, the complete variable domain is EAGVTQFPSHSVIEKGQTVTLRCDPISGHDNLYWYRRVMGKEIKFLLHFVKESKQDESGMPNNRFLAERTGGTYSTLKVQPAELEDSGVYFCASSQRGAGYGYTFGSGTRLTVV.

V gene TRBV10-3 combines with J gene TRBJ2-7; 8 bases are shared with TRBD1. J was trimmed by 0 bases and V by 7 bases; bases with no gene match: 8. CDR3 size: 15 residues. Germline CDR1 and CDR2: ENHRY and SYGVKD. Here the CDR3 DNA reads TGTGCCATCACACAGGGGGAGGCGAGCTCCTACGAGCAGTACTTC. This codes for CAITQGEASSYEQYF.

This chain joins TRBV6-6 and TRBJ2-5, with D perhaps TRBD1 (5 bases). The V gene lost 4 bases and the J gene lost 2 bases, with 17 bases spanning the gap. Germline V gene sequence: CDR1 MNHNY, CDR2 SVGAGI (reference sequence). The CDR3 is made up of 16 amino acids. The chain's CDR3 is CASSSGQAVRQETQYF. The CDR3 region has the DNA TGTGCCAGCAGTTCAGGGCAGGCGGTTAGGCAAGAGACCCAGTACTTC.

This chain uses TRBV19 with TRBJ2-3, with 12 bases aligning to TRBD2. Per the germline V gene, CDR1 is LNHDA and CDR2 is SQIVND (reference sequence). This CDR3 has 18 amino acids. V lost 6 bases and J lost 0; bases outside the gene matches: 10. The CDR3, as DNA: TGTGCCAGTAGCCTGAGGACTAGCGGGGACTCTAGCACAGATACGCAGTATTTT. Translation gives CASSLRTSGDSSTDTQYF.

The V gene is TRBV19, the J gene TRBJ1-6; TRBD1 might be the D (6 bases). Germline assignment: CDR1 LNHDA and CDR2 SQIVND (reference sequence). Deletions cut 5 bases from V and 6 bases from J, with 11 bases between. CDR3 size: 14 residues. The CDR3 nucleotides are TGTGCCAGTAGTCTGTCAGGGGTTAATTCACCCCTCCACTTT. Translated: CASSLSGVNSPLHF. Based on the CDR3 plus reference TRBV19 and TRBJ1-6, the full variable domain is DGGITQSPKYLFRKEGQNVTLSCEQNLNHDAMYWYRQDPGQGLRLIYYSQIVNDFQKGDIAEGYSVSREKKESFPLTVTSAQKNPTAFYLCASSLSGVNSPLHFGNGTRLTVT.

This clone came up once. The chain has TRBV15 and TRBJ1-2; 8 bases match TRBD1. CDR3 length: 15 residues. Germline CDR1 reads LNHNV; CDR2 reads YYDKDF (reference sequence). V lost 0 bases to trimming and J lost 5 bases; unmatched junction nucleotides: 5. CDR3 residues: CATSRDMTGAYGYTF. The DNA of the CDR3 is TGTGCCACCAGCAGAGATATGACAGGGGCTTATGGCTACACCTTC.

In this sample, this clone turned up once. This chain uses TRBV12-5 with TRBJ2-7, with D tentatively TRBD2 (6 bases). CDR1 is LGHNT, CDR2 FRNRAP, per germline. The CDR3 contains 16 residues. V lost 0 bases to trimming and J lost 4 bases, with 16 bases between them. CDR3 in amino acids: CASGLVARGSFYEQYF. In DNA form, the CDR3 reads TGTGCTAGTGGTTTGGTAGCCCGGGGGAGTTTTTACGAGCAGTACTTC. The full variable domain, its missing parts supplied by reference TRBV12-5 and TRBJ2-7, is DARVTQTPRHKVTEMGQEVTMRCQPILGHNTVFWYRQTMMQGLELLAYFRNRAPLDDSGMPKDRFSAEMPDATLATLKIQPSEPRDSAVYFCASGLVARGSFYEQYFGPGTRLTVT.

Only a few counts were recorded for this clone. The chain carries TRBV7-2 and TRBJ1-5; 8 bases are shared with TRBD1. The CDR3 covers 15 residues. Germline CDR1 is SGHTA and CDR2 is FQGNSA. Trimming cost V 5 bases and J 1 base; bases outside gene matches: 4. The chain's CDR3 is CASSPRTGSNQPQHF. The CDR3 nucleotides are TGTGCCAGCAGCCCGAGGACAGGGAGCAATCAGCCCCAGCATTTT. The full variable domain, in which reference TRBV7-2 and TRBJ1-5 provide the parts outside the CDR3, is GAGVSQSPSNKVTEKGKDVELRCDPISGHTALYWYRQSLGQGLEFLIYFQGNSAPDKSGLPSDRFSAERTGGSVSTLTIQRTQQEDSAVYLCASSPRTGSNQPQHFGDGTRLSIL.

The rearrangement joins TRBV28 to TRBJ2-2, with TRBD2 as a possible D gene (5 bases). The V gene's germline CDR1 is MDHEN and CDR2 SYDVKM. The CDR3 covers 17 residues. V dropped 1 base and J dropped 3 bases, with 15 bases sitting between them. CDR3 sequence reads: CASSLFGNHRHTGELFF. The CDR3 DNA follows: TGTGCCAGCAGTTTATTCGGGAATCATCGTCACACCGGGGAGCTGTTTTTT.

V and J are TRBV6-2 or TRBV6-3 and TRBJ1-1, with TRBD1 matching 8 bases. The CDR3 is made up of 16 amino acids. CDR1 is MNHEY and CDR2 is SVGEGT in the germline V gene. Unmatched junction bases numbered 10, after V lost 3 bases and J lost 4 bases. The CDR3 is CASSYGQGAVSTEAFF. The CDR3 nucleotides are TGTGCCAGCAGTTATGGGCAGGGGGCCGTCAGCACTGAAGCTTTCTTT.

This clone was counted a single time. V is TRBV7-9 and J is TRBJ1-2; 8 positions agree with TRBD1. V shed 5 bases and J 8 bases; nucleotides not matched to a gene: 10. CDR3 length: 14 residues. CDR1 is SEHNR, CDR2 FQNEAQ, per germline (reference sequence). This chain's CDR3 is CASSPRDRLLGYTF. The CDR3 coding sequence is TGTGCCAGCAGCCCGCGGGACAGGTTGTTAGGCTACACCTTC.

This chain connects TRBV5-4 to TRBJ2-6; TRBD1 matches at 7 bases. J gave up 0 bases and V 5 bases, and 8 bases lay outside the gene matches. Germline V CDR1 and CDR2: SGHNT, YYREEE (reference sequence). The length of the CDR3 is 17 residues. The CDR3 sequence: CASRSDRVTSGANVLTF. CDR3 in DNA: TGTGCCAGCAGATCAGACAGGGTAACCTCTGGGGCCAACGTCCTGACTTTC.

Details on this clone: This sequence may be a read error, since a much larger clone differs from it by one base. The rearrangement joins TRBV2 to TRBJ2-3, with 8 bases aligning to TRBD2. Trimming at V came to 2 bases and at J to 0 bases, leaving 1 base not matched to a gene. The CDR3 is made up of 15 amino acids. Germline values: CDR1 SNHLY, CDR2 FYNNEI. In DNA form, the CDR3 reads TGTGCCAGCAGTGAATCTAGCGGGAGCACAGATACGCAGTATTTT. This codes for CASSESSGSTDTQYF. The whole variable domain, filled in from reference TRBV2 and TRBJ2-3, reads EPEVTQTPSHQVTQMGQEVILRCVPISNHLYFYWYRQILGQKVEFLVSFYNNEISEKSEIFDDQFSVERPDGSNFTLKIRSTKLEDSAMYFCASSESSGSTDTQYFGPGTRLTVL.

J is TRBJ1-1 and V is TRBV27; the D is unclear. CDR3 length: 14 residues. Germline V gene data show CDR1 as MNHEY and CDR2 as SMNVEV (reference sequence). V was trimmed by 1 base and J by 1 base, leaving 7 bases between them. The CDR3 here is CASSLWRQNTEAFF. CDR3 nucleotides: TGTGCCAGCAGTTTATGGCGACAGAACACTGAAGCTTTCTTT.

The CDR3: CASSYSRGSERAFF. CDR3 bases: TGTGCCAGCAGTTACTCGAGAGGCAGCGAAAGGGCTTTCTTT. The chain employs TRBV6-5 and TRBJ1-1; D is unclear. Trimming took 0 bases from V and 11 from J, leaving 16 bases between them. From germline, CDR1 is MNHEY and CDR2 SVGAGI. The length of the CDR3 is 14 residues.

The chain's CDR3 is CASSNGEGRPKNIQYF. The CDR3 coding sequence is TGTGCCAGTAGTAATGGGGAGGGGAGGCCCAAAAACATTCAGTACTTC. The chain combines TRBV19 with TRBJ2-4, with 7 bases matching TRBD2. The CDR3 is 16 amino acids. Germline V gene sequence: CDR1 LNHDA, CDR2 SQIVND (reference sequence). With V trimmed by 4 bases and J by 2 bases, 8 bases remained unmatched.